This T cell receptor (beta chain) appears in the sequencing data of a study of beta chain features in type 1 diabetes. General study findings and limits: A PCR bias possibly favoring shorter templates would apply equally to patients and controls. People with Type 1 diabetes carried modestly yet significantly shorter TCRB CDR3s in all four CD4+ subsets. More deletions and fewer insertions at VDJ junctions were seen in type 1 diabetes patients.

Every donor had blood drawn once into heparin, roughly 120 mL on average. Stem cell-like memory, regulatory, central memory and naive CD4+ cells were sorted via CD45RO/CCR7/CD25/CD127/CD95/CD27. This clone was counted only a few times. Its antigen is unidentified. Expressed TCRB transcripts were sequenced after all isolated RNA was converted to cDNA. Only in-frame clones appear in the TCRdb table, and some are missing; sequencing was by immunoSEQ multiplex PCR. Among approximately 250,000 clones listed, about 23% were seen once. J gave up 2 bases and V 3 bases, and 5 bases lay outside the gene matches. CDR3 length: 16 amino acids. Germline values: CDR1 LNHDA, CDR2 SQIVND (reference sequence).

The sequenced sample consisted of naive CD4+ T cells from blood. The sequence was obtained from a woman in her 30s with type 1 diabetes. The gene calls are TRBV19 and TRBJ2-1, with TRBD2 identical over 9 bases. CDR3 nucleotide sequence: TGTGCCAGTAGTATGGGGAGCGGGGGGCCCTACAATGAGCAGTTCTTC. Amino acid sequence: CASSMGSGGPYNEQFF.